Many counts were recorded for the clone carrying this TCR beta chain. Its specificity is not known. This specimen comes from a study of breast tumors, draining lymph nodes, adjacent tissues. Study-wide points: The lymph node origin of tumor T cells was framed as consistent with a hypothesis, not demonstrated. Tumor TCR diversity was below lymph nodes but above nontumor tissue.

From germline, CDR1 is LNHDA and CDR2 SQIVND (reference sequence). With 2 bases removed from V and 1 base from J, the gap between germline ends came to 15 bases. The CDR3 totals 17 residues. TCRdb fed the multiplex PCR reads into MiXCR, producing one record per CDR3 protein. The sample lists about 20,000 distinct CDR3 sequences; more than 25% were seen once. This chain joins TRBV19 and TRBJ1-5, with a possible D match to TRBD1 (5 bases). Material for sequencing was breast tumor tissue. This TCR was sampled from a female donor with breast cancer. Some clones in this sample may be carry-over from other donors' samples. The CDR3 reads CASSISSGRRSNQPQHF. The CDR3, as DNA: TGTGCCAGTAGTATATCCTCAGGGCGGAGAAGCAATCAGCCCCAGCATTTT.